This is a list of T cell receptor beta chains from one sample in a study of T cell repertoires in ileal Crohn's disease. Produced via immunoSEQ multiplex PCR; TCRdb's table is partial and in-frame only. The repertoire holds 15,000 to 20,000 clones, with 72% as singletons. The specimen was ileal tissue. These receptors were obtained from an adult with Crohn's disease. The CDR3 runs from the conserved cysteine through the conserved F or W. The D gene is left open where the match is weak. Rows give clone size only sometimes, using once, few, many, or a class for an expanded clone.

>TRBJ2-5|TRBD1|TRBV11-1|.
TGTGCCAGCAGTGGGGGACAGGGGGACAGAGAGACCCAGTACTTC
CASSGGQGDRETQYF
>TRBJ2-5|.|TRBV18|.
TGTGCCAGCTCACTACAAGAGACCCAGTACTTC
CASSLQETQYF
>TRBJ2-5|.|TRBV30|.
TGTGCCTGTGGGGGGGGCGAGACCCAGTACTTC
CACGGGETQYF
>TRBJ2-7|.|TRBV28|.
TGTGCCAGCAGCTCCACTCCCTACGAGCAGTACTTC
CASSSTPYEQYF
>TRBJ2-7|.|TRBV2|.
TGTGCCAGCAATCAGGGTAGTCATTCAGAGCAGTACTTC
CASNQGSHSEQYF
>TRBJ2-7|TRBD1|TRBV20-1|.
TGCAGTGCTTCTACAGGGGTCGAGCAGTACTTC
CSASTGVEQYF
>TRBJ2-5|TRBD2|TRBV30|.
TGTGCCTGGAGTGTAACTCTAGCGGGGGGAATCTCCCAAGAGACCCAGTACTTC
CAWSVTLAGGISQETQYF
>TRBJ2-7|TRBD1|TRBV18|.
TGTGCCAGCTCCGGTGGTGGGACAGGGGACTACGAGCAGTACTTC
CASSGGGTGDYEQYF
>TRBJ2-1|.|TRBV9|.
TGTGCCAGCAGCGCACAAAATAGCGTGAATGAGCAGTTCTTC
CASSAQNSVNEQFF
>TRBJ2-6|.|TRBV19|.
TGTGCCAGTAGTTTATACATGAAAACAGGGGCCAACGTCCTGACTTTC
CASSLYMKTGANVLTF
>TRBJ2-5|.|TRBV6-1|once
TGTGCCAGCAGTGTACAGGGTCAAGAGACCCAGTACTTC
CASSVQGQETQYF
>TRBJ1-4|.|TRBV6-6|.
TGTGCCAGCAGTTACCGTCCGGGGTCCGGCTTTGGAAAACTGTTTTTT
CASSYRPGSGFGKLFF
>TRBJ2-7|.|TRBV2|.
TGTGCCAGCAAAGGAGGGCGGGGCCTCTCCTACGAGCAGTACTTC
CASKGGRGLSYEQYF
>TRBJ1-4|TRBD1|TRBV4-3|few
TGCGCCAGCAGCCAAGGTGACAGGGCGACTAATGAAAAACTGTTTTTT
CASSQGDRATNEKLFF
>TRBJ2-7|.|TRBV4-1|.
TGCGCCAGCAGCCAGGAGCCCTCTGGAATTTACGAGCAGTACTTC
CASSQEPSGIYEQYF
>TRBJ1-2|.|TRBV27|.
TGTGCCAGCAGTTTATCTGCGTCAATGTCTCCCTCTGGCTACACCTTC
CASSLSASMSPSGYTF
>TRBJ2-7|TRBD1|TRBV19|.
TGTGCCAGTAGCCCACGGACAGGCGCCTCCTACGAGCAGTACTTC
CASSPRTGASYEQYF
>TRBJ2-2|TRBD2|TRBV11-2|.
TGTGCCAGCAGCTTAGCGGGGGGGAACACCGGGGAGCTGTTTTTT
CASSLAGGNTGELFF
>TRBJ1-4|.|TRBV19|few
TGTGCCAGTAGCAAAACCGGGACTGTATATGAAAAACTGTTTTTT
CASSKTGTVYEKLFF
>TRBJ2-5|TRBD2|TRBV4-1|.
TGCGCCAGCAGCCTGAGCGGGAGTAGTAGGGAGACCCAGTACTTC
CASSLSGSSRETQYF
>TRBJ1-2|TRBD1|TRBV5-6|.
TGTGCCAGCAGCTCCGGACAGGGGCATCCTGGGGAGGTTTCGGAAACCTTC
CASSSGQGHPGEVSETF
>TRBJ2-2|TRBD1|TRBV19|.
TGTGCCAGTAGACCGGGACAGGGATCCGGGGAGCTGTTTTTT
CASRPGQGSGELFF
>TRBJ2-3|TRBD1|TRBV4-3|.
TGCGCCAGCGCCCGGGACAGGGGCACAGATACGCAGTATTTT
CASARDRGTDTQYF
>TRBJ1-6|TRBD1|TRBV4-1|once
TGCGCCAGCAGCCGCCAAGGACAGGGGCTCGGATCACCCCTCCACTTT
CASSRQGQGLGSPLHF
>TRBJ1-2|.|TRBV15|.
TGTGCCACCAGCAGAGATCGACAGTCGGGTGGCTACACCTTC
CATSRDRQSGGYTF
>TRBJ2-7|TRBD2|TRBV7-9|.
TGTGCCAGCAGCATGGGACTAGCGGGGGGATCGAACTCCTACGAGCAGTACTTC
CASSMGLAGGSNSYEQYF
>TRBJ2-5|.|TRBV5-4|.
TGTGCCAGCAGTCTTCCTTCCCAAGAGACCCAGTACTTC
CASSLPSQETQYF
>TRBJ2-1|TRBD2|TRBV9|.
TGTGCCAGCAGCCGAAGCGGGGGAACGGGGAATGAGCAGTTCTTC
CASSRSGGTGNEQFF
>TRBJ1-1|TRBD1|TRBV10-3|.
TGTGCCATCAGCCTACAGGGGTCGGTTGGTGAAGCTTTCTTT
CAISLQGSVGEAFF
>TRBJ2-7|TRBD1|TRBV9|.
TGTGCCAGCAGCGTTGCCGGGACAGGGTACGAGCAGTACTTC
CASSVAGTGYEQYF
>TRBJ1-5|.|TRBV30|.
TGTGCCTGGAGTCAGAGGAGGGATCAACAGCCCCAGCATTTT
CAWSQRRDQQPQHF
>TRBJ2-5|TRBD2|TRBV6-5|.
TGTGCCAGCAGTTACTCGACTAGCTCGGAGACCCAGTACTTC
CASSYSTSSETQYF
>TRBJ2-5|.|TRBV7-8|.
TGTGCCAGCAGCGAGACACAAACGCAAGAGACCCAGTACTTC
CASSETQTQETQYF
>TRBJ2-7|TRBD2|TRBV7-9|.
TGTGCCAGCAGCCCCCGGACTAGCGGGAGGGCCTTGATATACGAGCAGTACTTC
CASSPRTSGRALIYEQYF
>TRBJ2-1|TRBD2|TRBV5-1|.
TGCGCCAGCAGCTCTGGACTAGCGGGAGGTATAGATGAGCAGTTCTTC
CASSSGLAGGIDEQFF
>TRBJ2-7|TRBD2|TRBV2|.
TGTGCCAGCGAATTGACTAGCTCTGGGTACGAGCAGTACTTC
CASELTSSGYEQYF
>TRBJ2-2|TRBD1|TRBV19|once
TGTGCCAGTAGTATAAGAGGGACAGGGTACACCGGGGAGCTGTTTTTT
CASSIRGTGYTGELFF
>TRBJ1-6|.|TRBV6-5|.
TGTGCCAGCAGACCCGGCTCCTATAATTCACCCCTCCACTTT
CASRPGSYNSPLHF
>TRBJ1-2|TRBD1|TRBV4-1|.
TGCGCCAGCAGCCCCAGGACAGGGGTGGGCTACACCTTC
CASSPRTGVGYTF
>TRBJ2-7|TRBD1|TRBV7-7|once
TGTGCTGTCGGGACAGGGTTTTACGAGCAGTACTTC
CAVGTGFYEQYF
>TRBJ2-7|.|TRBV28|.
TGTGCCAGCAGTTTAGGACAGCCTCCCTACGAGCAGTACTTC
CASSLGQPPYEQYF
>TRBJ2-1|TRBD2|TRBV5-1|once
TGCGCCAGCAGCTTCCTAGCGGGGACTAACAATGAGCAGTTCTTC
CASSFLAGTNNEQFF